This passage covers 21 T cell receptor beta chains from one sample sequenced in a study of tissue T cells after allogeneic stem cell transplantation. Assay used: immunoSEQ multiplex PCR; TCRdb lists only in-frame clones, some missing. The repertoire consists of under 6,000 clones, with roughly 31% occurring once and the leading ten covering around 7%. Time point given: mouse harvest day 14 after allogeneic transplant. Mouse grafts combined 10^7 T-cell-depleted bone marrow cells with 10^6 splenic CD5+ T cells. Sequencing was performed on skin. The receptors were sampled from a female BALB/c mouse given C57BL/6 T cells with graft-versus-host disease after an allogeneic hematopoietic cell transplant.

Remarks on this clone: Germline and genes here are mouse. With the read ending 1 residue before the CDR3 end, the germline J gene is used to fill in that end. The V and J genes are TRBV26 and TRBJ2-5; 7 bases line up with TRBD2. From germline, CDR1 is KGHPV and CDR2 FQNQEV (reference sequence). The CDR3 length is 16 residues. V gave up 1 base and J gave up 0 bases; unmatched junction bases: 4. The CDR3 spells CASSLWLGVNQDTQYF. The DNA read from the CDR3 is TGTGCCAGCAGTCTGTGGCTGGGGGTGAACCAAGACACCCAGTAC.

With regard to this clone: The gene symbols are mouse symbols. CDR3: CASSGQSNTGQLYF. The covered CDR3 bases are TGTGCCAGCAGTGGACAGTCAAACACCGGGCAGCTCTAC. The chain employs TRBV26 and TRBJ2-2, with D perhaps TRBD1 (6 bases). Coverage ceases 1 residue before the CDR3 finishes, and the germline J gene fills in the end. CDR1 KGHPV and CDR2 FQNQEV come from the germline V gene (reference sequence). CDR3 length equals 14 residues. Trimming took 5 bases from V and 0 from J, leaving 7 bases between them.

By sample share, this clone is medium-sized. Gene names are the mouse ones. Read sequence stops 1 residue before the CDR3 end, and the germline J gene provides the missing end. The rearrangement joins TRBV29 to TRBJ2-1; tentatively, D is TRBD1 or TRBD2 (5 bases each). CDR1 is MSHET, CDR2 SYDVDS, per germline. The CDR3 runs 14 residues. Trimming took 3 bases from V and 0 from J, leaving 6 bases between them. CDR3 in amino acids: CASSFGGNYAEQFF. The CDR3 bases that were read are TGTGCTAGCAGTTTCGGGGGTAACTATGCTGAGCAGTTC.

Comments on this clone: Gene names and germline refer to mouse. Coverage ceases 1 residue before the CDR3 finishes, and the germline J gene fills in the end. This chain uses TRBV31 with TRBJ1-6; weak D call: TRBD1 (5 bases). TRBJ1-6 is labeled an ORF, and its function is uncertain. Trimming shortened V by 0 bases and J by 8 bases, and 8 bases separated the two germline ends. The CDR3 consists of 13 residues. CDR1 and CDR2 (germline): GKSSPN, SITVG. The CDR3 DNA, read in part, is TGTGCCTGGAGTCTAGCCAGGGATTCGCCCCTCTAC. Translated: CAWSLARDSPLY. The whole CDR3 protein reads CAWSLARDSPLYF.

This clone is large. Here the gene names and germline are mouse. The read halts 1 residue ahead of the CDR3 end, with the missing end drawn from the germline J gene. The V gene is TRBV23, the J gene TRBJ2-7; TRBD1, the D gene given by the table, was not confirmed from the DNA. The CDR3 length is 14 residues. Germline values: CDR1 KGHTA, CDR2 FQNQQP. The CDR3 here is CSSSQGTGGFEQYF. The covered CDR3 bases are TGCTCCAGCAGTCAAGGGACAGGGGGATTTGAACAGTAC.

This clone appeared a few times. The genes are named according to mouse. The read is 1 residue too short to cover the CDR3 end, so that end is filled in from the germline J gene. The chain uses TRBV4 and TRBJ2-2, with 11 bases matching TRBD1. Germline lookup yields CDR1 LGHDT and CDR2 YNNKQL (reference sequence). Trimming removed 5 bases from V and 4 bases from J; junction bases left unmatched: 3. The CDR3 spans 15 residues. The DNA read from the CDR3 is TGTGCCAGCAGCGGGGACAGGGGGTTCACCGGGCAGCTCTAC. Translating gives CASSGDRGFTGQLY. From start to end, the CDR3 is CASSGDRGFTGQLYF.

Note on this clone: Germline and genes here are mouse. The CDR3 goes on 1 residue after the read ends, and that part is filled in from the germline J gene. This chain joins TRBV3 and TRBJ1-5; D is uncertain. Germline CDR1 is SNHLY and CDR2 is FYNGKV (reference sequence). Trimming cost V 6 bases and J 1 base, with 4 bases left between them. This CDR3 spans 12 amino acids. CDR3: CASRDNNQAPLF. Incomplete CDR3 DNA: TGTGCCAGCAGGGACAACAACCAGGCTCCGCTT.

Comment on this clone: Mouse germline and gene names are used. The read ends 1 residue early relative to the CDR3; the germline J gene fills the gap. The chain carries TRBV26 and TRBJ1-1; possible D gene TRBD1, 6 bases. V was clipped by 4 bases and J by 4 bases, with 13 bases between them. CDR1 is KGHPV, CDR2 FQNQEV, per germline (reference sequence). CDR3 length equals 14 residues. The sequenced CDR3 bases are TGTGCCAGCAGTCCCAGGGGCGGGGGCACAGAAGTCTTC. Translated: CASSPRGGGTEVF. The whole CDR3 protein reads CASSPRGGGTEVFF.

Within the sample, this clone is medium-sized. All gene names here are mouse names. The read terminates 1 residue before the CDR3 end, so the remaining end is supplied by the germline J gene. The genes are TRBV13-3 and TRBJ2-7; D unclear. The CDR3 contains 14 residues. V lost 0 bases and J 3 bases, leaving 10 bases between the germline ends. The germline CDR1 and CDR2 sequences are NNHDY and SYVADS. The CDR3 bases that were read are TGTGCCAGCAGTGATGCAAGCGGCAGCTATGAACAGTAC. This sequence encodes CASSDASGSYEQY. The entire CDR3 protein reads CASSDASGSYEQYF.

Within the sample, this clone is medium-sized. The listed genes are named as in mouse. The read ends 1 residue early relative to the CDR3; the germline J gene fills the gap. V usage is TRBV5 and J usage is TRBJ1-5; D is unresolved. Germline-derived CDR1 and CDR2 are LGHNA and YNLKQL (reference sequence). The V end was cut by 0 bases, the J end by 1 base, with 1 base between. CDR3 length: 13 residues. The sequenced CDR3 bases are TGTGCCAGCAGCCAAGACAACAACCAGGCTCCGCTT. Protein sequence: CASSQDNNQAPL. The full CDR3 reads CASSQDNNQAPLF.

This clone counts as medium-sized. Gene names and germline match the mouse. The read gets to within 1 residue of the CDR3 end, and the germline J gene fills in the rest. The gene calls are TRBV20 and TRBJ1-3; 7 nucleotides agree with TRBD1. The J segment lost 0 bases and the V segment lost 5 bases, leaving 4 bases of the junction unmatched. The CDR3 extends over 14 amino acids. Germline-derived CDR1 and CDR2 are GFQATS and STVNSAI. The CDR3 region is CGALRDSSGNTLYF. The sequenced CDR3 bases are TGTGGTGCTCTCCGGGACAGTTCTGGAAATACGCTCTAT.

Points on this clone: Gene and germline names: mouse. The read ends 1 residue early relative to the CDR3; the germline J gene fills the gap. The chain employs TRBV3 and TRBJ1-5; TRBD1 aligns across 7 bases. Germline V gene sequence: CDR1 SNHLY, CDR2 FYNGKV (reference sequence). V shed 5 bases and J 8 bases; nucleotides not matched to a gene: 6. This CDR3 contains 13 residues. The CDR3 spells CASSPVTGEAPLF. CDR3 bases read: TGTGCCAGCAGCCCGGTCACAGGGGAGGCTCCGCTT.

This clone was seen only a few times. The genes and germline here are from mouse. The CDR3 DNA, read in part, is TGTGCCAGCAGACGACAGGGGAGCGGGCAGCTCTAC. Its protein product is CASRRQGSGQLY. The CDR3 reads in full as CASRRQGSGQLYF. V usage is TRBV26 and J usage is TRBJ2-2; TRBD1 matches 8 bases. Coverage ceases 1 residue before the CDR3 finishes, and the germline J gene fills in the end. The CDR3 is 13 residues long. CDR1 and CDR2 from the germline V gene are KGHPV and FQNQEV (reference sequence). The V gene end was trimmed by 6 bases and the J gene end by 7 bases; junction bases not matched to a gene: 4.

Concerning this clone: Gene names refer to mouse genes. The read gets to within 1 residue of the CDR3 end, and the germline J gene fills in the rest. The chain is built from TRBV3 and TRBJ1-3; the D gene is possibly TRBD1 (5 bases). The CDR3 extends over 14 amino acids. V shed 5 bases and J shed 4 bases, with 12 bases lying between them. The germline V gene has CDR1 SNHLY and CDR2 FYNGKV (reference sequence). The CDR3 bases that were read are TGTGCCAGCAGCCCTCGGCAGGGAGGAAATACGCTCTAT. It encodes CASSPRQGGNTLY. The full CDR3 reads CASSPRQGGNTLYF.

Concerning this clone: The gene names here belong to mouse. From the germline J gene comes the end of the CDR3, since the read stops 1 residue before it. This chain uses TRBV12-2 with TRBJ2-7; 11 bases agree with TRBD1. This CDR3 is 15 amino acids long. The J segment lost 3 bases and the V segment lost 1 base, leaving 4 bases of the junction unmatched. Germline CDR1 and CDR2: SGHLS and HYDKME. This chain's CDR3 is CASSLSGTGGYEQYF. The part of the CDR3 DNA that was read is TGTGCCAGCTCTCTTTCCGGGACAGGGGGCTATGAACAGTAC.

Note on this clone: Gene names follow the mouse nomenclature. The read terminates 1 residue before the CDR3 end, so the remaining end is supplied by the germline J gene. The rearrangement uses TRBV26 and TRBJ2-5; D is possibly TRBD1 (6 bases). This CDR3 contains 12 residues. The V and J ends lost 2 bases and 6 bases respectively, with 6 bases between them. Germline assignment: CDR1 KGHPV and CDR2 FQNQEV (reference sequence). CDR3 sequence: CASSLTGDTQYF. CDR3 bases read: TGTGCCAGCAGTCTGACAGGGGACACCCAGTAC.

As concerns this clone: Mouse germline and gene names are used. The read ends 1 residue shy of where the CDR3 ends; the end is completed using the germline J gene. The genes are TRBV23 and TRBJ1-3; the table assigns TRBD1, which was not confirmed against the DNA. This CDR3 contains 14 residues. Per germline, CDR1 KGHTA and CDR2 FQNQQP. Here the CDR3 reads CSSSQTGSGNTLYF. The sequenced part of the CDR3 DNA is TGCTCCAGCAGTCAAACAGGGTCTGGAAATACGCTCTAT.

A remark on this clone: Genes and germline are mouse. Other DNA sequences from this sample encode an identical CDR3 as well. The sequenced part of the CDR3 DNA is TGTGCCAGCAGTCTCGGCAACCAAGACACCCAGTAC. It encodes CASSLGNQDTQY. The CDR3 in full is CASSLGNQDTQYF. The chain employs TRBV26 and TRBJ2-5; unclear D gene. The read terminates 1 residue ahead of where the CDR3 ends, so the germline J gene completes it. The CDR3 sequence is 13 residues long. From germline, CDR1 is KGHPV and CDR2 FQNQEV (reference sequence). The V gene lost 3 bases and the J gene lost 0 bases, with 4 bases spanning the gap.

In this sample, this clone turned up once. Gene names are the mouse ones. Read data end 1 residue before the CDR3 end; the end is taken from the germline J gene. The chain uses TRBV20 and TRBJ2-4; perhaps TRBD1 as D (5 bases). The V end was cut by 2 bases, the J end by 3 bases, with 6 bases between. Germline CDR1 is GFQATS and CDR2 is STVNSAI. This CDR3 contains 12 residues. CDR3 sequence: CGARTGQNTLYF. The sequenced part of the CDR3 DNA is TGTGGTGCTAGGACAGGACAAAACACCTTGTAC.

Relative to its sample, this clone is large. The gene names given are mouse names. Read coverage stops 1 residue before the CDR3 terminus; the germline J gene supplies the remainder. The chain recombines TRBV26 with TRBJ2-7; D gene ambiguous. This CDR3 region has 14 residues. The V and J ends lost 0 bases and 0 bases respectively, with 6 bases between them. Germline V gene lookup returns CDR1 KGHPV and CDR2 FQNQEV (reference sequence). Incomplete CDR3 DNA: TGTGCCAGCAGTCTGTCCGGGAGCTCCTATGAACAGTAC. This sequence encodes CASSLSGSSYEQY. The entire CDR3 protein reads CASSLSGSSYEQYF.

Comment on this clone: Mouse gene names and germline throughout. The CDR3 end falls 1 residue outside the read, so it is completed with the germline J gene. The V call is TRBV12-2, the J call TRBJ1-1, with TRBD1 identical over 9 bases. Germline V gene sequence: CDR1 SGHLS, CDR2 HYDKME. V lost 0 bases to trimming and J lost 1 base; unmatched junction nucleotides: 2. There are 15 residues in the CDR3. The CDR3 sequence is CASSLEGQGNTEVFF. The sequenced part of the CDR3 DNA is TGTGCCAGCTCTCTCGAGGGACAGGGGAACACAGAAGTCTTC.